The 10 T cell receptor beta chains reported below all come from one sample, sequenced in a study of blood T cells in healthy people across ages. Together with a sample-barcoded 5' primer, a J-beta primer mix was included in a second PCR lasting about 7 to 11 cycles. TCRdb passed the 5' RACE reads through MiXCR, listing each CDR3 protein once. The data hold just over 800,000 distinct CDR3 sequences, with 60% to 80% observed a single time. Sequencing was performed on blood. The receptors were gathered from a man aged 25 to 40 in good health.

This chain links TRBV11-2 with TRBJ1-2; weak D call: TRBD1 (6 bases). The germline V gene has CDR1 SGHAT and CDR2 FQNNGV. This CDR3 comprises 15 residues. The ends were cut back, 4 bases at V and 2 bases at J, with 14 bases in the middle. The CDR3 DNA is TGTGCCAGCAGCTCGCAGGGGCTTGGGAACTATGGCTACACCTTC. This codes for CASSSQGLGNYGYTF.

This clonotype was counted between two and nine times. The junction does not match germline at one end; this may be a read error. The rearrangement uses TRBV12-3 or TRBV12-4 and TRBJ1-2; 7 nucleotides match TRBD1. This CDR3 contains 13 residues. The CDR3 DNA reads TGTGCTAGCAGACAGACAGGGATCTATGGCTACACCTTC. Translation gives CASRQTGIYGYTF.

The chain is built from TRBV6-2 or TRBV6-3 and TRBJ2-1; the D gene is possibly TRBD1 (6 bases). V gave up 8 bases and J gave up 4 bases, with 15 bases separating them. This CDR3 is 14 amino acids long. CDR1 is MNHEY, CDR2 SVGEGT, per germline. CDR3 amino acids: CASERARGYNEQFF. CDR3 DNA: TGTGCCAGCGAGAGGGCAAGGGGGTACAATGAGCAGTTCTTC.

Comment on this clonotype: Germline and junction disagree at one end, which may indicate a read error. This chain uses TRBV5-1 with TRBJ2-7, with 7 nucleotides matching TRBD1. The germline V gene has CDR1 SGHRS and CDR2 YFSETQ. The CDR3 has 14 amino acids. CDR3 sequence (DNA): TGCGCCGGCAGCTGGGACAGTGGTCGATACGAGCAGTACTTC. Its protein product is CAGSWDSGRYEQYF.

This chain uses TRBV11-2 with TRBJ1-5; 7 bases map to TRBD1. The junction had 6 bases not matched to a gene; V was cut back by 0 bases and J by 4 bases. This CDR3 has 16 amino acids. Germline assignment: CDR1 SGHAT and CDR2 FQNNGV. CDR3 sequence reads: CASSLELTGKNQPQHF. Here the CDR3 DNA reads TGTGCCAGCAGCTTAGAATTGACAGGGAAGAATCAGCCCCAGCATTTT.

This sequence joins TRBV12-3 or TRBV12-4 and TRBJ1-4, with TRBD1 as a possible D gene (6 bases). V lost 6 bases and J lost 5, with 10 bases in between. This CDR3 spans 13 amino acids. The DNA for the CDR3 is TGTGCCAGCAGCCGGAGGGGGAATGAAAAACTGTTTTTT. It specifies CASSRRGNEKLFF.

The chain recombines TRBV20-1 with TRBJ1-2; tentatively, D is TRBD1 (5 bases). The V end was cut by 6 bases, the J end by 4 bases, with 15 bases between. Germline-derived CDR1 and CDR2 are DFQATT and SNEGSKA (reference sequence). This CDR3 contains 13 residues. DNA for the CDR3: TGCAGTGCCCAAGCGGGAGGGGCCTATGGCTACACCTTC. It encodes CSAQAGGAYGYTF.

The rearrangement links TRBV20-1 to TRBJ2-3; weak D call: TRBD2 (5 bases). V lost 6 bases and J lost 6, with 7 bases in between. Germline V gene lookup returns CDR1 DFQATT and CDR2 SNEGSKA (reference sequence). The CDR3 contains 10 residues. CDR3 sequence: CSAPGDTQYF. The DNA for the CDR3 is TGCAGTGCCCCGGGGGATACGCAGTATTTT.

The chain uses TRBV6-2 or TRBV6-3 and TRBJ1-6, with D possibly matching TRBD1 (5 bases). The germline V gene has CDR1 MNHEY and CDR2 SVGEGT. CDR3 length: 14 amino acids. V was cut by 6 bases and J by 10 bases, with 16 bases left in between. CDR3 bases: TGTGCCAGCAGCCTCCCACGGGACCGCTCACCCCTCCACTTT. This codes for CASSLPRDRSPLHF.

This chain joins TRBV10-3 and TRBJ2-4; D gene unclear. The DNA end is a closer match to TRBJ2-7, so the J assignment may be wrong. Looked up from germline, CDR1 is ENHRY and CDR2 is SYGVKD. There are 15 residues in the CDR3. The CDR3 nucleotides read TGTGCCATCAGTGAGGAGGAACCATCGTACTACGAGCAGTACTTC. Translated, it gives CAISEEEPSYYEQYF.